This T cell receptor (beta chain) was captured by sequencing in a study of metastatic and nonmetastatic thyroid tumors. Study-level information: Where malignant and benign thyroid patients were concerned, repertoires were compared across blood and tumor or nodule tissue. General observations from the study: Reported TCR beta diversity, measured in blood and tumor, was significantly higher for malignant thyroid tumors than for benign nodules.

The CDR3 has 15 residues. Germline loops: CDR1 SGHTA, CDR2 FQGNSA. This clone was detected ten times or more. The antigen is unknown. At one end the junction does not follow the germline gene, possibly because of a read error. The same CDR3 can be traced to other DNA sequences in this sample. All patients were treatment-naive before thyroid surgery. Study processing details: The study's classifier, a distant-metastasis tool for papillary thyroid cancer, was built using CDR3 differences across clinicopathological groups. TCRdb re-called the PCR reads through MiXCR. TCRdb, not the authors, supplied the V and J calls. The table shows about 82,000 clones, with around 13% occurring only once.

The origin of this receptor is a female donor with papillary thyroid cancer or a benign thyroid nodule (not recorded which). Some clones in this sample may be carry-over from other donors' samples. The sample comprised tumor tissue. This sequence joins TRBV7-2 and TRBJ1-2; 8 nucleotides match TRBD1. CDR3 amino acids: CASSPGGRGPPRARF. The CDR3 region has the DNA TGTGCCAGCAGCCCTGGGGGCAGGGGGCCGCCCCGGGCACGGTTC.